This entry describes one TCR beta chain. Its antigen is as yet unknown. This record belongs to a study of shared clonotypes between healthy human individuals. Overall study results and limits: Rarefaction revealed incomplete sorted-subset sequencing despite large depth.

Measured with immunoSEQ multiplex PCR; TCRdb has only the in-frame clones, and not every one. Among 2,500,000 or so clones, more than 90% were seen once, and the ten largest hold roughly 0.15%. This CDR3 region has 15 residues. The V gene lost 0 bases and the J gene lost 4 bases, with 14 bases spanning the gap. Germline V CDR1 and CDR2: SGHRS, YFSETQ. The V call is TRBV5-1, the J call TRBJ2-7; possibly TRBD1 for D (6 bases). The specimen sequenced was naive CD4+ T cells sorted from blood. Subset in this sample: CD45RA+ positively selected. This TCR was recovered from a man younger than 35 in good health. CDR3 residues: CASSLDLDRLYEQYF. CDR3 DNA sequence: TGCGCCAGCAGCTTGGACCTGGACAGATTATACGAGCAGTACTTC.